This T cell receptor (beta chain) was sequenced for a study of cytomegalovirus exposure and HLA in healthy donors. The donors were part of the roughly 130-subject validation cohort, which stood apart from the approximately 630-subject first cohort. On this clone itself: Its antigen is as yet unknown.

Study findings and constraints: As confirmed in vitro, three CMV-associated chains were specific for CMV antigens. While the bulk of TCR sequences proved rare, some public TCRs turned up in many donors. The study put 150 to 200 TCR beta chains on its list as cytomegalovirus-associated.

Assay: immunoSEQ multiplex PCR; the TCRdb copy retains only in-frame clones and omits some. The sample shows some 98,000 clones, over 75% of them seen only once. The specimen sequenced was PBMCs. This clonotype originated in a man between 18 and 29 years old in good health and CMV-seropositive.

CDR3 loop: CASSQPGQINQPQHF. CDR3 DNA sequence: TGTGCCAGCAGCCAACCGGGACAGATAAATCAGCCCCAGCATTTT. V usage is TRBV4-2 and J usage is TRBJ1-5; 7 nucleotides line up with TRBD1. There are 15 residues in the CDR3. Germline V gene sequence: CDR1 LGHNA, CDR2 YNFKEQ. V was pared by 2 bases and J by 4 bases, with 5 bases of the junction left unmatched.